This TCR beta chain was obtained from a study of control samples from healthy donors and cancer patients. Assay used: immunoSEQ multiplex PCR; TCRdb lists only in-frame clones, some missing. Of 100,000 to 150,000 clones in the sample, 92% were seen once. The CDR3 runs to 18 residues. Per germline, CDR1 SSHAT and CDR2 FNYEAQ (reference sequence). On this clone: A read error may account for a junction end that differs from germline.

This TCR was recovered from a woman in her forties or fifties in good health. The J gene is TRBJ2-7, the V gene TRBV7-7; TRBD2 agrees at 8 bases. The material sequenced was blood. This CDR3 reads CASSLATLAEILYHEQYF. Here the CDR3 DNA reads TGTGCTAGCAGCTTAGCTACACTAGCGGAGATCCTCTACCACGAGCAGTACTTC.